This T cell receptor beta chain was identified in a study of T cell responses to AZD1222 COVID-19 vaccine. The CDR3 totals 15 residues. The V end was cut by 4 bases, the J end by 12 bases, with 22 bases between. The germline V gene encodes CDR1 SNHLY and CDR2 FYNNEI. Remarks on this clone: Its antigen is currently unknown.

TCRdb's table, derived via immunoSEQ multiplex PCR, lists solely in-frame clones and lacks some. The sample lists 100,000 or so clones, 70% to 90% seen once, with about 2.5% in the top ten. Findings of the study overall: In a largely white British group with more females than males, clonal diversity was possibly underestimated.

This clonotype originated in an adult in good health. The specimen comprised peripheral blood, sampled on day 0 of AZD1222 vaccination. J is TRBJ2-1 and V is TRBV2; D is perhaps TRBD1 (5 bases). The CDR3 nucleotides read TGTGCCAGCAGTGGCATAAGGCAGGGTCTAGGAGTGCAGTTCTTC. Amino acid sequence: CASSGIRQGLGVQFF.